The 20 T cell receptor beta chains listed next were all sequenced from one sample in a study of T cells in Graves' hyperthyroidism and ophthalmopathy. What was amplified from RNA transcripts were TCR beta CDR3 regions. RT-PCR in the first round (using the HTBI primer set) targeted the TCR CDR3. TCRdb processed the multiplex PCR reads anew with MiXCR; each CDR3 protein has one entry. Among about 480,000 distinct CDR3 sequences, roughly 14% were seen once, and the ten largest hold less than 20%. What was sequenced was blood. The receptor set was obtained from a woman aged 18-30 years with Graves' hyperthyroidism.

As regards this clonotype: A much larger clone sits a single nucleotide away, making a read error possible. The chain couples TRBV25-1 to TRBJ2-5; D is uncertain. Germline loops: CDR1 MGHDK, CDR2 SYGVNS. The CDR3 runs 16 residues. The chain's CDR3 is CASSEKITSLQETRYF. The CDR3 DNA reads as TGTGCCAGCAGTGAAAAAATCACTTCTCTCCAAGAGACCCGGTACTTC. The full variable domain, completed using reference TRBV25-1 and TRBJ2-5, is EADIYQTPRYLVIGTGKKITLECSQTMGHDKMYWYQQDPGMELHLIHYSYGVNSTEKGDLSSESTVSRIRTEHFPLTLESARPSHTSQYLCASSEKITSLQETRYFGPGTRLLVL.

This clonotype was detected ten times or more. CDR3 in amino acids: CASSRDRGEQYV. The CDR3 coding sequence is TGTGCCAGCAGCCGGGACAGAGGCGAGCAGTACGTC. The V and J genes are TRBV7-9 and TRBJ2-7; 7 bases are shared with TRBD1. The CDR3 runs 12 residues. The V and J ends lost 5 bases and 6 bases, in that order; junction bases with no gene match: 4. Germline CDR1 and CDR2: SEHNR and FQNEAQ (reference sequence).

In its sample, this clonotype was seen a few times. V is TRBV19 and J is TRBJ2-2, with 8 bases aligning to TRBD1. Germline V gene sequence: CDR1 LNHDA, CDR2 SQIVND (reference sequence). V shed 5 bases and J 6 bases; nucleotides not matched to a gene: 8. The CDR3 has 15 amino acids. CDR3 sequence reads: CASSRGTGDAGELFF. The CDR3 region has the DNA TGTGCCAGTAGTCGCGGGACAGGAGACGCCGGGGAGCTGTTTTTT.

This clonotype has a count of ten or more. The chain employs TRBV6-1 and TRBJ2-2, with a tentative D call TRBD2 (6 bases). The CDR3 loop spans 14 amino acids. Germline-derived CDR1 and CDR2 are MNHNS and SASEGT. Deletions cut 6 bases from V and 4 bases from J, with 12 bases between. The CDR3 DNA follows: TGTGCCAGCAGCCGGGAGTTCTCCACCGGGGAGCTGTTTTTT. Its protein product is CASSREFSTGELFF.

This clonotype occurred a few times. DNA of the CDR3: TGTGCCAGCAGTGAAACGGGCCGAGCGGGATCCTCGTACAATGAGCAGTTCTTC. Its translation: CASSETGRAGSSYNEQFF. The rearrangement joins TRBV25-1 to TRBJ2-1, with 7 bases fitting TRBD2. The germline V gene has CDR1 MGHDK and CDR2 SYGVNS. The CDR3 runs 18 residues. The V gene end was trimmed by 2 bases and the J gene end by 4 bases; junction bases not matched to a gene: 14.

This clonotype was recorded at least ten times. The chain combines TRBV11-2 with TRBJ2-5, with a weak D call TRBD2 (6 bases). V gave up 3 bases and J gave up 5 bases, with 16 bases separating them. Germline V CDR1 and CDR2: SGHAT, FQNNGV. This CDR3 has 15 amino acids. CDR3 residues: CASSLGGKPEETQYF. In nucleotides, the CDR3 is TGTGCCAGCAGCTTGGGCGGGAAGCCTGAGGAGACCCAGTACTTC.

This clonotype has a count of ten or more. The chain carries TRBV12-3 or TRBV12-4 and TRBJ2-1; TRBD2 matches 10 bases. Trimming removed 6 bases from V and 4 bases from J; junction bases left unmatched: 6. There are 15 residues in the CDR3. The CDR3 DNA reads TGTGCCAGCAGCCGAGTAGCGGGGGGTTACAATGAGCAGTTCTTC. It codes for CASSRVAGGYNEQFF.

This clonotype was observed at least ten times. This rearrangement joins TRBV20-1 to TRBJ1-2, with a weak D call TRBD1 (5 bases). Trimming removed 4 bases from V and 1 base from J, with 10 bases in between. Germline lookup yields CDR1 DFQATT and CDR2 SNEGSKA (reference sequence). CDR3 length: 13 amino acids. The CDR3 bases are TGCAGTGCTAAGGGACGGAGTAACTATGGCTACACCTTC. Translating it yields CSAKGRSNYGYTF.

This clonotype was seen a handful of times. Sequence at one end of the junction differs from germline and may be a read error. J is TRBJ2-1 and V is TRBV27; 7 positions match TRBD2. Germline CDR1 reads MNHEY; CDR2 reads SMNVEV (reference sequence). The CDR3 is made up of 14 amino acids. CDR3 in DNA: TGTGCCAGCAGTCTTGGGACTACGCCAAATGCGCAGTTCTTC. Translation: CASSLGTTPNAQFF.

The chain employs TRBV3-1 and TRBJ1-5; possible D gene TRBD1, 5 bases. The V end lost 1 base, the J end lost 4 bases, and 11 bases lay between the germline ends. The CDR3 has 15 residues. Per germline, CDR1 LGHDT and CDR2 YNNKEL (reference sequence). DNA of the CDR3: TGTGCCAGCAGCCAAGGGAGCAGGGCTAATCAGCCCCAGCATTTT. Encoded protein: CASSQGSRANQPQHF. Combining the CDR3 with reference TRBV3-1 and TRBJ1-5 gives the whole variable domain DTAVSQTPKYLVTQMGNDKSIKCEQNLGHDTMYWYKQDSKKFLKIMFSYNNKELIINETVPNRFSPKSPDKAHLNLHINSLELGDSAVYFCASSQGSRANQPQHFGDGTRLSIL.

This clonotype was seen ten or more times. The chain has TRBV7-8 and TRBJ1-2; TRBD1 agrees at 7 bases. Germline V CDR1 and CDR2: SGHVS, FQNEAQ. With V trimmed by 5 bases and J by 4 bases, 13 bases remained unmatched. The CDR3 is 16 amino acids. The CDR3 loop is CASSTTPGQNIYGYTF. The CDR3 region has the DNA TGTGCCAGCAGCACAACTCCGGGACAGAATATCTATGGCTACACCTTC.

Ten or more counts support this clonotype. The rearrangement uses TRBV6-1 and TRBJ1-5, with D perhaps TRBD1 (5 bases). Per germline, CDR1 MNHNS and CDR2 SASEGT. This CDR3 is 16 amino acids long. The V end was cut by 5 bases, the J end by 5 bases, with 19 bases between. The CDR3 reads CASSPRQAREDQPQHF. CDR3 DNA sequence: TGTGCCAGCAGTCCCCGCCAGGCCAGGGAGGATCAGCCCCAGCATTTT.

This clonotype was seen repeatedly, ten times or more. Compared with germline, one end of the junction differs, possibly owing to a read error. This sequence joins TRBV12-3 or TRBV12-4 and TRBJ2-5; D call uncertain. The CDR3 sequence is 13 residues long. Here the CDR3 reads CASSFLGEEAQYF. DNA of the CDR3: TGTGCCAGCAGTTTTCTTGGAGAAGAGGCCCAGTACTTC.

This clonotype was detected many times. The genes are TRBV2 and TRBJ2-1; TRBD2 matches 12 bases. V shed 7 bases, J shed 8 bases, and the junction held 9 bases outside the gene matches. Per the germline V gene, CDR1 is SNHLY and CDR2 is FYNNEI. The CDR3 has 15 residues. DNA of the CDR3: TGTGCCAGCATAAGGACTAGCGGGGTCAGCGATGAGCAGTTCTTC. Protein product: CASIRTSGVSDEQFF.

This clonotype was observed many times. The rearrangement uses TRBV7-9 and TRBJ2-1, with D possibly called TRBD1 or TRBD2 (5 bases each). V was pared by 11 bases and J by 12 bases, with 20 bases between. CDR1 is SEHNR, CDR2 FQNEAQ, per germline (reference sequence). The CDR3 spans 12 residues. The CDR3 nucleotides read TGTGCCGTCGCGGAGGCTGGGGGTGTGCAGTTCTTC. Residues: CAVAEAGGVQFF.

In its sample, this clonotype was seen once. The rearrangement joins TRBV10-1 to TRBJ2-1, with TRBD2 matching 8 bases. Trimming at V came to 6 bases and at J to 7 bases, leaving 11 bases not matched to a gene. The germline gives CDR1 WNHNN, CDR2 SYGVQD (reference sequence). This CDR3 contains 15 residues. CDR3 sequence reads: CASSVMSGSKNEQFF. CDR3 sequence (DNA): TGCGCCAGCAGCGTTATGAGCGGGAGTAAAAATGAGCAGTTCTTC.

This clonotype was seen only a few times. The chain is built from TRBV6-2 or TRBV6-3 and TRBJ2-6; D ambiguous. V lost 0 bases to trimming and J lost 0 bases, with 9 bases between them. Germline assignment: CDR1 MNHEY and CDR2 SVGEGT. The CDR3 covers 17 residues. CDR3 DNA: TGTGCCAGCAGTTACTCGATTTGGGACTCTGGGGCCAACGTCCTGACTTTC. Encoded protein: CASSYSIWDSGANVLTF.

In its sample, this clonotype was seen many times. The CDR3, as DNA: TGTGCCAGCAGCTTGGGGGGGAGAACCTCAACTAATGAAAAACTGTTTTTT. As protein: CASSLGGRTSTNEKLFF. The chain uses TRBV11-2 and TRBJ1-4; a weak D match, TRBD1 (5 bases). The length of the CDR3 is 17 residues. V gave up 3 bases and J gave up 0 bases, with 14 bases separating them. Germline V CDR1 and CDR2: SGHAT, FQNNGV.

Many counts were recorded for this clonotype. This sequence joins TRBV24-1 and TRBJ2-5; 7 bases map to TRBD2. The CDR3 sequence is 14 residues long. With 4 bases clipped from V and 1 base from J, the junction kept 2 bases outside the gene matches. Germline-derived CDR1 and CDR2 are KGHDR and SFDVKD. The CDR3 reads CATSDGLVQETQYF. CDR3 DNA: TGTGCCACCAGTGACGGACTAGTCCAAGAGACCCAGTACTTC.

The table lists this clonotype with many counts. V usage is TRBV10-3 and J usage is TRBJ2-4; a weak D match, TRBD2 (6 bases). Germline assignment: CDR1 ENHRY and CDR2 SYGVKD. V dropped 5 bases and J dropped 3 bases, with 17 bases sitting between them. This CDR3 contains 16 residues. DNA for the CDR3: TGTGCCATCAGTACTGGACTCTCGGGGGTCAAAAACATTCAGTACTTC. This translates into CAISTGLSGVKNIQYF.